This T cell receptor beta chain was sequenced in a study of blood T cell repertoires in COVID-19 (dated by TCRdb to 2018 to 2020). Broadly, across the study: The collaborator samples originated in the United States, Italy and Spain and spanned the acute and convalescent phases of COVID-19. The prospective study material was composed of cDNA or gDNA derived from T cells, B-cell-depleted T cells, or PBMCs. Subjects who had been exposed to COVID-19, were actively infected with it, or had recovered from it provided the deeply sampled blood TCRbeta repertoires that made up the dataset. A freely available public database, intended as a resource for researchers studying the immune response to SARS-CoV-2, is where the repertoires were released. Samples came from the ongoing ImmuneRACE study (first 160 participants) plus 1,254 subjects from 6 global collaborators. Sample metadata almost always included a de-identified subject ID, COVID-19 status, age in years and sex. Where available, HLA class I and class II types were taken from metadata supplied by the sample provider and were not determined by assay-based typing.

The collaborating institutions used their own protocols to collect whole blood in K2EDTA tubes. For TCRbeta analysis, collaborator samples were shipped as frozen whole blood, as isolated PBMCs, or as DNA extracted from either sample type. TCRbeta CDR3 regions were amplified from genomic DNA by means of the immunoSEQ Assay, a bias-controlled multiplex PCR. As for how the authors treated the data: The number of nucleated cells in each sample was estimated from the amplification of reference gene primers within the assay. To quantify the absolute abundance of each unique TCRbeta CDR3 rearrangement, sequence reads were collapsed and filtered. For each sample, productive Simpson clonality was calculated by taking the square root of Simpson's diversity index across productive rearrangements. In TCRdb, the immuneACCESS table is reduced to in-frame sequences with V and J assigned. These tables do not hold every clone; where another copy was compared, an unresolved V gene accounts for under half, and the others remain unexplained. V, J and clone size are those of that table, while D and trimming were read from the DNA. The sample data list roughly 150,000 clones, and about nine tenths of these were observed just once. The ten largest clonotypes hold about 28% of the sample.

From the germline V gene, CDR1 is SGHDT and CDR2 is YYEEEE. Including cysteine and phenylalanine, the CDR3 has 15 amino acids. Here the CDR3 DNA is all that survives: 45 bases in frame from base 1. V is pared back by 3 bases and J by 0 bases, with 10 bases lying between the germline termini. As concerns this clone: Its recognized antigen is unknown. Base-call qualities are not available, and no considerably larger clone is one nucleotide away.

Overall results and qualifications from the work: Clinical and demographic metadata were provided uncurated, with the amount varying by source and participant.

This sequence was found in a human donor in a cohort sampled during active COVID-19. Recombination joined TRBV5-6 with TRBJ1-5; the D segment could be TRBD1, given 5 matching bases. The sequencing sample was made of peripheral blood. The DNA sequence is TGTGCCAGCAGCTCGACAGTGTATAGCAATCAGCCCCAGCATTTT. It codes for CASSSTVYSNQPQHF.